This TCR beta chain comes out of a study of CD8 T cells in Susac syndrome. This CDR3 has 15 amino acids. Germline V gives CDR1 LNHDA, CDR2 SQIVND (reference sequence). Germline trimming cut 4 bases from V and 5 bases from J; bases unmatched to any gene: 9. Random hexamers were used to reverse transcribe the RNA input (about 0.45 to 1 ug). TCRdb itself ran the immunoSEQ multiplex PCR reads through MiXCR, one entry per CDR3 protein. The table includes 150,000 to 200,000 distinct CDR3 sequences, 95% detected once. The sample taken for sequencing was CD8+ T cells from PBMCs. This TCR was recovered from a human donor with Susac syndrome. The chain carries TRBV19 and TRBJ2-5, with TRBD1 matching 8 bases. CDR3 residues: CASSTGQAWGETQYF. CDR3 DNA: TGTGCCAGTAGTACGGGACAGGCTTGGGGGGAGACCCAGTACTTC.